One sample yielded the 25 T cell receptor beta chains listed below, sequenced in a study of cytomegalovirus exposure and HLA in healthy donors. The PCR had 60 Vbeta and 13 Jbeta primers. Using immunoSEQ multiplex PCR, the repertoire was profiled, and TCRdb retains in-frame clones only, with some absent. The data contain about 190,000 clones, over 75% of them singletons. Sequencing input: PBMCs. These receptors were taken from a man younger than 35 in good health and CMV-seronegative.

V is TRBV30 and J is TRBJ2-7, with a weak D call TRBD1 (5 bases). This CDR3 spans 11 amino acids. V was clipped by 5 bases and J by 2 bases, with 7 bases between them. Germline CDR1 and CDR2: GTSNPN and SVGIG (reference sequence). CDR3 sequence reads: CAWGQTYEQYF. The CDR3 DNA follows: TGTGCCTGGGGACAAACCTACGAGCAGTACTTC.

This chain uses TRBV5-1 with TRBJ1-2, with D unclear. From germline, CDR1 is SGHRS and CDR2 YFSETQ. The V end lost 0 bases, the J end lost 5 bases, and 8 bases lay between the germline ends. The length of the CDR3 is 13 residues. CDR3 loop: CASSLEGEYGYTF. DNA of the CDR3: TGCGCCAGCAGCTTGGAGGGAGAGTATGGCTACACCTTC.

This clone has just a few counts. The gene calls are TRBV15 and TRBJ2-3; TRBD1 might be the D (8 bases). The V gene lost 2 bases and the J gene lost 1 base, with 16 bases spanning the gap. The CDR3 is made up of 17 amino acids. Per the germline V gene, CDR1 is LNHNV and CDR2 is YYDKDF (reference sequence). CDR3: CATSRSRQGRGTDTQYF. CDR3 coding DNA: TGTGCCACCAGCAGAAGCCGACAGGGGAGGGGCACAGATACGCAGTATTTT.

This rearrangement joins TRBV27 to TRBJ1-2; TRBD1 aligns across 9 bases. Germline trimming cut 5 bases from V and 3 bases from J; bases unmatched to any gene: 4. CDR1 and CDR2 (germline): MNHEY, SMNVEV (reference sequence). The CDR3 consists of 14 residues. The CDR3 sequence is CASSTGGRYYGYTF. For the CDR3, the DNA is TGTGCCAGCAGTACAGGGGGCCGCTACTATGGCTACACCTTC.

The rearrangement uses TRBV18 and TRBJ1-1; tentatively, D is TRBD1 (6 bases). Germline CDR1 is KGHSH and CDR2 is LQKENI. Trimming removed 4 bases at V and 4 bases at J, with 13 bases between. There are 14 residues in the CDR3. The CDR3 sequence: CASSQQGEATEAFF. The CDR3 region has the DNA TGTGCCAGCTCACAACAGGGTGAGGCCACTGAAGCTTTCTTT.

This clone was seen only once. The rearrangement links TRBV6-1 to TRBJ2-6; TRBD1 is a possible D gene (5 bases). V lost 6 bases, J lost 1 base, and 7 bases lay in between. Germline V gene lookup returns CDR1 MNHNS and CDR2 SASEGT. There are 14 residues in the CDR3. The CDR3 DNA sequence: TGTGCCAGCAGCCAGGGATCTGGGGCCAACGTCCTGACTTTC. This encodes CASSQGSGANVLTF.

The chain's CDR3 is CASSLGGAGGSYEQYF. For the CDR3, the DNA is TGCGCCAGCAGCTTGGGGGGGGCAGGGGGATCCTACGAGCAGTACTTC. V and J are TRBV5-1 and TRBJ2-5, with D tentatively TRBD1 (7 bases). The closer fit of TRBJ2-7 to the DNA end suggests the J call may be wrong. Germline V gene data show CDR1 as SGHRS and CDR2 as YFSETQ. The CDR3 consists of 16 residues.

The CDR3 loop is CCCSGGDNEQFF. The CDR3 DNA reads TGTTGCTGTAGCGGGGGCGACAATGAGCAGTTCTTC. The V gene is TRBV18, the J gene TRBJ2-1, with 9 bases identical to TRBD2. CDR1 and CDR2 (germline): KGHSH, LQKENI. The length of the CDR3 is 12 residues.

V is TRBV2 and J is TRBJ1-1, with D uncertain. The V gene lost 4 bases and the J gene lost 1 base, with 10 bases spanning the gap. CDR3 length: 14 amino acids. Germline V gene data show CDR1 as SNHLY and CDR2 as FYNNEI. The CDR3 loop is CASSALGGNTEAFF. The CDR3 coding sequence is TGTGCCAGCAGTGCCCTTGGCGGGAACACTGAAGCTTTCTTT. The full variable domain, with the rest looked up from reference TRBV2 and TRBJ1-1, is EPEVTQTPSHQVTQMGQEVILRCVPISNHLYFYWYRQILGQKVEFLVSFYNNEISEKSEIFDDQFSVERPDGSNFTLKIRSTKLEDSAMYFCASSALGGNTEAFFGQGTRLTVV.

CDR3 amino acids: CASSHPTGGFEKLFF. CDR3 nucleotides: TGTGCCAGCAGCCACCCGACAGGGGGTTTTGAAAAACTGTTTTTT. V gene TRBV14 combines with J gene TRBJ1-4; TRBD1 matches 9 bases. This CDR3 region has 15 residues. V lost 3 bases to trimming and J lost 7 bases; unmatched junction nucleotides: 6. Germline V gene sequence: CDR1 SGHDN, CDR2 FVKESK.

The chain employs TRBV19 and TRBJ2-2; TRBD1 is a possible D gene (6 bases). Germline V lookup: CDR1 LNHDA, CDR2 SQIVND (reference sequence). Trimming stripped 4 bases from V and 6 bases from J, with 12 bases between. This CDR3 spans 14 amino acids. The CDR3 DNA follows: TGTGCCAGTAGTAAGGTCAGGGGATCCGGGGAGCTGTTTTTT. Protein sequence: CASSKVRGSGELFF.

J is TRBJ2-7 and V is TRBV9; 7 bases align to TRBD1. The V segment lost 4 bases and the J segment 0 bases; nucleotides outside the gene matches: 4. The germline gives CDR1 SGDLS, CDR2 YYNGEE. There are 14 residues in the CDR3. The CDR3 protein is CASSPGTASYEQYF. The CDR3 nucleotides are TGTGCCAGCAGCCCGGGGACAGCCTCCTACGAGCAGTACTTC.

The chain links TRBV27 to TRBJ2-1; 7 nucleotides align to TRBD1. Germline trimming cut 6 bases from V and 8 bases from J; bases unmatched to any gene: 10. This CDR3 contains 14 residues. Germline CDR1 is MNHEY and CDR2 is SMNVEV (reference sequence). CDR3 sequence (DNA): TGTGCCAGCAGAGGGACAGCTCGGTGGGATGAGCAGTTCTTC. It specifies CASRGTARWDEQFF.

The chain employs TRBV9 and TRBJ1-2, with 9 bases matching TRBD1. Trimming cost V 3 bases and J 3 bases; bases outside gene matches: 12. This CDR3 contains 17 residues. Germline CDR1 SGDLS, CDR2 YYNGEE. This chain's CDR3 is CASSARGQGPLDYGYTF. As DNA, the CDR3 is TGTGCCAGCAGCGCCCGAGGACAGGGGCCTTTAGACTATGGCTACACCTTC.

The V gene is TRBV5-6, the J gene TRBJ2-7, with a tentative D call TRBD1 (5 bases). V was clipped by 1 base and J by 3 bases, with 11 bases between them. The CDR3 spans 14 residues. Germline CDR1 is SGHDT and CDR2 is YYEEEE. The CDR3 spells CASSLWKGIYEQYF. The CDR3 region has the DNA TGTGCCAGCAGCTTGTGGAAGGGGATCTACGAGCAGTACTTC.

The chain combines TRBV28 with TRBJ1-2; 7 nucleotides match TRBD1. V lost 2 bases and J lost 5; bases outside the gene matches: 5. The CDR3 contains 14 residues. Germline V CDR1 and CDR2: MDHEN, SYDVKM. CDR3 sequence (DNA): TGTGCCAGCAGTTTAGGGATCAGGGGGTATGGCTACACCTTC. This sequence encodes CASSLGIRGYGYTF.

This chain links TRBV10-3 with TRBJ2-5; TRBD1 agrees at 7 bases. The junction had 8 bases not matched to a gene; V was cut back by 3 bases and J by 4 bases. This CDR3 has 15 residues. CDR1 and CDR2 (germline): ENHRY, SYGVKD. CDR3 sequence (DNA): TGTGCCATCAGTGAACATAGGGGGCGCGTAGAGACCCAGTACTTC. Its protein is CAISEHRGRVETQYF.

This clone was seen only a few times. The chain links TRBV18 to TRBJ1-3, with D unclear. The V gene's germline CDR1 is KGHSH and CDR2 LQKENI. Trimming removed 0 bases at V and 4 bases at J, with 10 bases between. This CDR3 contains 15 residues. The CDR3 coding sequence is TGTGCCAGCTCACCACCGGCCAGAATCGGAAACACCATATATTTT. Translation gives CASSPPARIGNTIYF. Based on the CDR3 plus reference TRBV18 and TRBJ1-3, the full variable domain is NAGVMQNPRHLVRRRGQEARLRCSPMKGHSHVYWYRQLPEEGLKFMVYLQKENIIDESGMPKERFSAEFPKEGPSILRIQQVVRGDSAAYFCASSPPARIGNTIYFGEGSWLTVV.

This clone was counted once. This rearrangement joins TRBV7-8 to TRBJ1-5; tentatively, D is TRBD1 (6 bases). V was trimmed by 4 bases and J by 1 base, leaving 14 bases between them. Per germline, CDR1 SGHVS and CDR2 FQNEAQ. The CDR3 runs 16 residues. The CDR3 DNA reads TGTGCCAGCAGCTCGTCCGGGACACGGAGCAATCAGCCCCAGCATTTT. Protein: CASSSSGTRSNQPQHF.

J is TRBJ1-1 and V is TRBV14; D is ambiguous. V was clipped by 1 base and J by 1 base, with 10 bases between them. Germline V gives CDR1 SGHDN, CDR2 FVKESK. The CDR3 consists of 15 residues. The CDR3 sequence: CASSQAFTRNTEAFF. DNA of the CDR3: TGTGCCAGCAGCCAAGCTTTCACCAGGAACACTGAAGCTTTCTTT.

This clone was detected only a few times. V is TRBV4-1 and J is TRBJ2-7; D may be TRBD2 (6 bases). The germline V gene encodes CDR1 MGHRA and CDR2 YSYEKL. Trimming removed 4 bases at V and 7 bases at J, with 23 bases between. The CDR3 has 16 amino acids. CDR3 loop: CASSPLSVARAGEQYF. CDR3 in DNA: TGCGCCAGCAGCCCCCTTTCGGTAGCCAGGGCGGGAGAGCAGTACTTC.

Here the CDR3 reads CASSLYFREKLFF. CDR3 DNA sequence: TGTGCCAGCAGCTTATATTTCAGGGAAAAACTGTTTTTT. V is TRBV5-5 and J is TRBJ1-4; no reliable D call. With 2 bases removed from V and 8 bases from J, the gap between germline ends came to 10 bases. The CDR3 has 13 residues. Germline values: CDR1 SGHKS, CDR2 YYEKEE (reference sequence).

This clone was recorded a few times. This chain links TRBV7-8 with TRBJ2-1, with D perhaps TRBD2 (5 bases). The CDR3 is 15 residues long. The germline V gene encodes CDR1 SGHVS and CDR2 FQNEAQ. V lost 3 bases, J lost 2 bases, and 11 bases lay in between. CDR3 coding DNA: TGTGCCAGCAGCTTTGAGCGGACCCCCTACAATGAGCAGTTCTTC. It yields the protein CASSFERTPYNEQFF.

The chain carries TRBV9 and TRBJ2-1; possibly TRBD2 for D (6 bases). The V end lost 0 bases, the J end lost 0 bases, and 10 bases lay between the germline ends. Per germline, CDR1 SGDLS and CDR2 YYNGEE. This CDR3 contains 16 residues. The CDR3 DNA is TGTGCCAGCAGCGTAGACGGTAGCGGCTCCTACAATGAGCAGTTCTTC. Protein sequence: CASSVDGSGSYNEQFF.

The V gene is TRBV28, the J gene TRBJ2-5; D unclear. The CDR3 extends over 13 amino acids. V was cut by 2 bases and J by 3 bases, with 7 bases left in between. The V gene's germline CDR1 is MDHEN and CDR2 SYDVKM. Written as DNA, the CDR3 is TGTGCCAGCAGTTTAGGTGGAGAAGAGACCCAGTACTTC. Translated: CASSLGGEETQYF.